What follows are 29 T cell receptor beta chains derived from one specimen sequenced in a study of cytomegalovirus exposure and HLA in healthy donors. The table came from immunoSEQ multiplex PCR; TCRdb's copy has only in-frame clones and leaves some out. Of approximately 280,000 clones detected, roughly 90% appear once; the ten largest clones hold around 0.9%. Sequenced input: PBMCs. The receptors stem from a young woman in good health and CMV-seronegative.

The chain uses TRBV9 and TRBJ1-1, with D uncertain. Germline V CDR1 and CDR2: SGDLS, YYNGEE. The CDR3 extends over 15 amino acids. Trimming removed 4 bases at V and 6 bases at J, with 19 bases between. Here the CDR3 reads CASSPVVNSGAEAFF. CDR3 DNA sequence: TGTGCCAGCAGCCCAGTCGTCAACTCGGGTGCTGAAGCTTTCTTT.

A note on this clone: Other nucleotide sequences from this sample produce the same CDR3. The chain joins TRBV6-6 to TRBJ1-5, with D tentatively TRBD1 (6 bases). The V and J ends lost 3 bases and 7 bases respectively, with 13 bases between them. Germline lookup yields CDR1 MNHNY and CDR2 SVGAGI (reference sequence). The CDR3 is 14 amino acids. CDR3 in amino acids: CASSYQGTFQPQHF. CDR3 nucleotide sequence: TGTGCCAGCAGTTATCAGGGGACCTTCCAGCCCCAGCATTTT.

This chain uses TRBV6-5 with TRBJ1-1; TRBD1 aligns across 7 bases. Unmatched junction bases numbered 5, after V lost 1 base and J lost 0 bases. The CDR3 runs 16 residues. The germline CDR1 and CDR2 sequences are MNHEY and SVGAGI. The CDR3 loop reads CASSYLGQALNTEAFF. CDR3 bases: TGTGCCAGCAGTTACTTAGGACAGGCCCTGAACACTGAAGCTTTCTTT.

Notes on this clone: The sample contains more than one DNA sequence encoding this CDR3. In DNA, the CDR3 is TGTGCCTGGACAGGGAAAGAGACCCAGTACTTC. This encodes CAWTGKETQYF. The chain uses TRBV30 and TRBJ2-5; maybe TRBD1 (5 bases). The CDR3 totals 11 residues. V lost 4 bases and J lost 3, with 6 bases in between. CDR1 is GTSNPN, CDR2 SVGIG, per germline (reference sequence).

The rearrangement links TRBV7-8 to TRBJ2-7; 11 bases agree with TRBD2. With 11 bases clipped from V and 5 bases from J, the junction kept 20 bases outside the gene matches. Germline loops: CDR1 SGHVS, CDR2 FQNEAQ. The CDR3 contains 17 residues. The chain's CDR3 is CASAGASGRTLVNEQYF. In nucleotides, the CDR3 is TGTGCCTCGGCGGGGGCTAGCGGGAGGACCTTGGTTAACGAGCAGTACTTC.

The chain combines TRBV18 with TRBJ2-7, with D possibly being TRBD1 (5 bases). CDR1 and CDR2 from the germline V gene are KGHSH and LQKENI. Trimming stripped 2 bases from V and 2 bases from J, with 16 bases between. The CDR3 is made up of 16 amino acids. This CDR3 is CASSPESKDTPYEQYF. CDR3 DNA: TGTGCCAGCTCACCAGAGTCTAAGGACACCCCCTACGAGCAGTACTTC.

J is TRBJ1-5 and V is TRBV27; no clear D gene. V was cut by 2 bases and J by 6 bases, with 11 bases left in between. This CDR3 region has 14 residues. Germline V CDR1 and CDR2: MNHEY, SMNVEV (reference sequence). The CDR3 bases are TGTGCCAGCAGTTTACGACTTGGGAGTCAGCCCCAGCATTTT. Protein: CASSLRLGSQPQHF.

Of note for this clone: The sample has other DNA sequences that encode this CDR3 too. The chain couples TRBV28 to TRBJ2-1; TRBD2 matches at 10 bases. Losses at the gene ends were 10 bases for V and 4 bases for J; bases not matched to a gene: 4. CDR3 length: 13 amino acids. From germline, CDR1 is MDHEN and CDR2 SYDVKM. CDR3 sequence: CATRTSGYNEQFF. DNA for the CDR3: TGTGCCACCAGGACTAGCGGATACAATGAGCAGTTCTTC.

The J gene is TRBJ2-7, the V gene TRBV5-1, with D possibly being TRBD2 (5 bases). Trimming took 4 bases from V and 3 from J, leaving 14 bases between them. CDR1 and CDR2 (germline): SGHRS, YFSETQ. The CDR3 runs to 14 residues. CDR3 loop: CASSPIASNYEQYF. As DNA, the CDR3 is TGCGCCAGCAGCCCAATAGCGAGCAACTACGAGCAGTACTTC. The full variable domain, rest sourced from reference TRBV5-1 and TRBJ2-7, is KAGVTQTPRYLIKTRGQQVTLSCSPISGHRSVSWYQQTPGQGLQFLFEYFSETQRNKGNFPGRFSGRQFSNSRSEMNVSTLELGDSALYLCASSPIASNYEQYFGPGTRLTVT.

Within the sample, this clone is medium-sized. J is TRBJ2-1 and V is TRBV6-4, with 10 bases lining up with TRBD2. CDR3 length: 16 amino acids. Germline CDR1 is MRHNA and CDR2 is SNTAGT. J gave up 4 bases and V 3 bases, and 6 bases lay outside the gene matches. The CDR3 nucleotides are TGTGCCAGCAGTGAGGCTAGCGGGAGAGGGTACAATGAGCAGTTCTTC. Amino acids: CASSEASGRGYNEQFF.

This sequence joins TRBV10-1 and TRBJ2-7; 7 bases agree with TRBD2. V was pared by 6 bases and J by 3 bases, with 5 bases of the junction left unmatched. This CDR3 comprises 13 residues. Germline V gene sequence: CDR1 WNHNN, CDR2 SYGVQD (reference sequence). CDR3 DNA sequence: TGCGCCAGCAGGCTAGCGGAGGGCTACGAGCAGTACTTC. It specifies CASRLAEGYEQYF.

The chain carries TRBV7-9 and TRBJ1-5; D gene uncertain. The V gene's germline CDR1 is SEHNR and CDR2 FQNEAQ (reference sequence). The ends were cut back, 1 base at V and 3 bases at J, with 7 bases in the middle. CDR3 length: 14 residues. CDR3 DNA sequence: TGTGCCAGCAGCTTAGTGGGCCACAATCAGCCCCAGCATTTT. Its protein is CASSLVGHNQPQHF.

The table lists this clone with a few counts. The CDR3, as DNA: TGTGCCAGCAGACCCGACAGGGGAGGTGGCTACACCTTC. Protein sequence: CASRPDRGGGYTF. The chain uses TRBV28 and TRBJ1-2, with 8 bases matching TRBD1. CDR1 and CDR2 from the germline V gene are MDHEN and SYDVKM. The CDR3 sequence is 13 residues long. V lost 6 bases, J lost 7 bases, and 7 bases stayed unmatched.

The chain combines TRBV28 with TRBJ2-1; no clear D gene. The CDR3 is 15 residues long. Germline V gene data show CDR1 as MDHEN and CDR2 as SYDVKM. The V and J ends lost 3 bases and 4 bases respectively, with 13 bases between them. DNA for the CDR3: TGTGCCAGCAGTTTCGGTACAGCTACGTACAATGAGCAGTTCTTC. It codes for CASSFGTATYNEQFF.

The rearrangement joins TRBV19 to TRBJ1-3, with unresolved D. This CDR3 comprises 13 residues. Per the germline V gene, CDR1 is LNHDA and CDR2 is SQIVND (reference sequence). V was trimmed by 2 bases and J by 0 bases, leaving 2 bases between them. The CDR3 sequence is CASSIHSGNTIYF. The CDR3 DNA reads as TGTGCCAGTAGTATACACTCTGGAAACACCATATATTTT.

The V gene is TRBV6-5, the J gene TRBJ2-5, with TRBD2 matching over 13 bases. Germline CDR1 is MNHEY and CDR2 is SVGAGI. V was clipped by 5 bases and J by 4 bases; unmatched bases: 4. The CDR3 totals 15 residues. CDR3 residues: CASSPTSGRRETQYF. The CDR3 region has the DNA TGTGCCAGCAGTCCGACTAGCGGGAGGCGAGAGACCCAGTACTTC.

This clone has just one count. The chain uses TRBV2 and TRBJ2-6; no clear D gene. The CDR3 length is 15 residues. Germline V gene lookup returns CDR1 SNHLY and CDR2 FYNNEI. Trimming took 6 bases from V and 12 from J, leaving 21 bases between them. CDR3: CASSSSAALPGVLTF. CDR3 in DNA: TGTGCCAGCAGCTCATCCGCCGCCCTCCCGGGCGTCCTGACTTTC.

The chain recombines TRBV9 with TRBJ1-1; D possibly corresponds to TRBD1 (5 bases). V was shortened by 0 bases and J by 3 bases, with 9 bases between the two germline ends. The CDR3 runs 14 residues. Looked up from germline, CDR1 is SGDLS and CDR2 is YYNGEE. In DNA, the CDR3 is TGTGCCAGCAGCGTAGGGGGCGGAGACACTGAAGCTTTCTTT. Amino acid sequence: CASSVGGGDTEAFF.

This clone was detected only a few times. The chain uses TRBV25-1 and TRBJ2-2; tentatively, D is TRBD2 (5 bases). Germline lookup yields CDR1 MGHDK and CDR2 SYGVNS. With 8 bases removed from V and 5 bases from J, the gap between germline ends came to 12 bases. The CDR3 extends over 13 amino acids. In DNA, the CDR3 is TGTGCCAGCCGAGGGCGTCATACCGGGGAGCTGTTTTTT. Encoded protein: CASRGRHTGELFF.

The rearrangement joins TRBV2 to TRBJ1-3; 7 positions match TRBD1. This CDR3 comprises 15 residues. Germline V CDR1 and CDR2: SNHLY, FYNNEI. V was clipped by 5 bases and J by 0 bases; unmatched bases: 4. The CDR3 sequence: CASSRQGTSGNTIYF. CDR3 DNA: TGTGCCAGCAGTAGACAGGGTACCTCTGGAAACACCATATATTTT.

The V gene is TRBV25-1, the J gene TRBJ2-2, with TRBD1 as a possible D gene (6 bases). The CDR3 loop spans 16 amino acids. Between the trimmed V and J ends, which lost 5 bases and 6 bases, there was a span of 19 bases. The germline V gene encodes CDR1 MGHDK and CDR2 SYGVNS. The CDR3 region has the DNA TGTGCCAGCAGTCCAACTGCCTCGGACAGACCCGGGGAGCTGTTTTTT. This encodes CASSPTASDRPGELFF.

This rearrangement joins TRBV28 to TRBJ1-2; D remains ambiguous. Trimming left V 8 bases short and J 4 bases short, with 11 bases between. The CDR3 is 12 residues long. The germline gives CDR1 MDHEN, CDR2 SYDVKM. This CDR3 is CASARGSYGYTF. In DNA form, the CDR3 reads TGTGCCAGCGCACGGGGAAGCTATGGCTACACCTTC.

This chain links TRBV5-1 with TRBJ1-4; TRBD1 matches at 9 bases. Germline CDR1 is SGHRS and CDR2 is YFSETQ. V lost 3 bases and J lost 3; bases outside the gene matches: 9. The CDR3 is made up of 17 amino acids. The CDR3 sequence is CASSWSGTGTPNEKLFF. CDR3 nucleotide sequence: TGCGCCAGCAGCTGGTCCGGGACAGGGACGCCTAATGAAAAACTGTTTTTT.

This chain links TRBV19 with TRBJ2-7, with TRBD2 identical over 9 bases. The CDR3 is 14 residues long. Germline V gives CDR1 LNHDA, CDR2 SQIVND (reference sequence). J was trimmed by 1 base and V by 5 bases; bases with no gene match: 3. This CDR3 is CASSASGGSYEQYF. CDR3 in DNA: TGTGCCAGTAGTGCAAGCGGGGGGTCCTACGAGCAGTACTTC. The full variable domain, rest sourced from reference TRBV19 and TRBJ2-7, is DGGITQSPKYLFRKEGQNVTLSCEQNLNHDAMYWYRQDPGQGLRLIYYSQIVNDFQKGDIAEGYSVSREKKESFPLTVTSAQKNPTAFYLCASSASGGSYEQYFGPGTRLTVT.

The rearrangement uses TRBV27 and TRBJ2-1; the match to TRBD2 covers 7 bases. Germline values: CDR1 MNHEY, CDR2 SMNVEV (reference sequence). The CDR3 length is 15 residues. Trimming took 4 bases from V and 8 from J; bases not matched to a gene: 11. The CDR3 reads CASSWARERFDEQFF. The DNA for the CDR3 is TGTGCCAGCAGTTGGGCGCGGGAGAGGTTCGATGAGCAGTTCTTC.

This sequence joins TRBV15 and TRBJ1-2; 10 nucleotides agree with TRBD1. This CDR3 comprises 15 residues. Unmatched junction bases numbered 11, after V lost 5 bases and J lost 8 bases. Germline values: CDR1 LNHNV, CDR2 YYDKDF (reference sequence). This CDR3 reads CATSGMTTGGAGYTF. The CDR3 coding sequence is TGTGCCACCAGCGGGATGACGACAGGGGGCGCGGGCTACACCTTC. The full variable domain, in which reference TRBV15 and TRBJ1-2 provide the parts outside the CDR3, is DAMVIQNPRYQVTQFGKPVTLSCSQTLNHNVMYWYQQKSSQAPKLLFHYYDKDFNNEADTPDNFQSRRPNTSFCFLDIRSPGLGDTAMYLCATSGMTTGGAGYTFGSGTRLTVV.

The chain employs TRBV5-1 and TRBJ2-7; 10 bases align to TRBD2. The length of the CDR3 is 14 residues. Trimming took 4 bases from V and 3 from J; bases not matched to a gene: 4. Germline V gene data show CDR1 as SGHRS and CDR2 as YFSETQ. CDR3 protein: CASSNSGGIYEQYF. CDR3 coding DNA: TGCGCCAGCAGCAATAGCGGGGGGATCTACGAGCAGTACTTC. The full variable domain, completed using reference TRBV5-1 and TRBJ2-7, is KAGVTQTPRYLIKTRGQQVTLSCSPISGHRSVSWYQQTPGQGLQFLFEYFSETQRNKGNFPGRFSGRQFSNSRSEMNVSTLELGDSALYLCASSNSGGIYEQYFGPGTRLTVT.

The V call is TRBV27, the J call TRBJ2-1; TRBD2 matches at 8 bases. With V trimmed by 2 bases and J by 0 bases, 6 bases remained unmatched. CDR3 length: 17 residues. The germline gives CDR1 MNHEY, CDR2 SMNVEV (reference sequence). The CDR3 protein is CASSLPSGWSSYNEQFF. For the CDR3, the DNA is TGTGCCAGCAGTTTACCTAGCGGGTGGAGCTCCTACAATGAGCAGTTCTTC.

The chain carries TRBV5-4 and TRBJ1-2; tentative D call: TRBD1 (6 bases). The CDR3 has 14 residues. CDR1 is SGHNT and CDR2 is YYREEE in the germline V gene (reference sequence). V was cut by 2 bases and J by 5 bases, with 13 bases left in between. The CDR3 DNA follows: TGTGCCAGCAGCTTCAGGGACACCGCGTATGGCTACACCTTC. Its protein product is CASSFRDTAYGYTF.